The 16 T cell receptor beta chains below all came from one sample that was sequenced in a study of vaccination and CD4 T cells after COVID-19. Cultured CD4+ T-cell DNA underwent Oncomine TCR Beta short-read sequencing. TCRdb called the PCR reads again in MiXCR, with one record for every CDR3 protein. The profile shows about 13,000 distinct CDR3 sequences, 25% to 30% of them singletons. This sample's treatment: approximately 10-day PBMC culture with coronavirus spike peptide pools or control peptides (ViraFEST assay). Their antigens are not known. The source material was CD4+ T cells from blood, cultured in vitro, sampled before SARS-CoV-2 vaccination. The receptors were sampled from a human donor who received a COVID-19 vaccine.

The chain carries TRBV6-2 or TRBV6-3 and TRBJ2-5, with 16 bases aligning to TRBD2. Germline V gene lookup returns CDR1 MNHEY and CDR2 SVGEGT. The CDR3 contains 17 residues. The V gene end was trimmed by 6 bases and the J gene end by 8 bases; junction bases not matched to a gene: 12. CDR3 in amino acids: CASSSGTSGGAVSTQYF. CDR3 DNA: TGTGCCAGCAGCAGCGGGACTAGCGGGGGGGCCGTAAGCACCCAGTACTTC.

The rearrangement links TRBV28 to TRBJ1-1; 9 bases align to TRBD1. The CDR3 runs to 13 residues. CDR1 and CDR2 (germline): MDHEN, SYDVKM. With 8 bases clipped from V and 6 bases from J, the junction kept 7 bases outside the gene matches. The CDR3 loop reads CASVGQGTSEAFF. The CDR3 DNA sequence: TGTGCCAGCGTCGGACAGGGGACCTCTGAAGCTTTCTTT.

The table lists this clonotype with a few counts. The chain joins TRBV7-6 to TRBJ2-3; 7 nucleotides align to TRBD2. Germline CDR1 is SGHVS and CDR2 is FNYEAQ. V was clipped by 3 bases and J by 1 base; unmatched bases: 7. The CDR3 spans 16 residues. Here the CDR3 reads CASSFSGGGGTDTQYF. The CDR3 region has the DNA TGTGCCAGCAGCTTCTCCGGGGGAGGGGGCACAGATACGCAGTATTTT.

The genes are TRBV7-8 and TRBJ2-7; D might be TRBD2 (5 bases). The V end was cut by 0 bases, the J end by 2 bases, with 14 bases between. The CDR3 totals 16 residues. CDR1 SGHVS and CDR2 FQNEAQ come from the germline V gene. Here the CDR3 reads CASSLALMTGTYEQYF. The CDR3 DNA reads as TGTGCCAGCAGCTTAGCGTTGATGACCGGGACCTACGAGCAGTACTTC.

The chain couples TRBV15 to TRBJ2-2, with TRBD2 as a possible D gene (7 bases). The ends were cut back, 3 bases at V and 6 bases at J, with 20 bases in the middle. This CDR3 is built from 17 residues. The V gene's germline CDR1 is LNHNV and CDR2 YYDKDF (reference sequence). The CDR3, as DNA: TGTGCCACCAGCAGCCACGATGGGGGGGCGAGGGCCGGGGAGCTGTTTTTT. This codes for CATSSHDGGARAGELFF.

The V call is TRBV5-6, the J call TRBJ2-7, with D unresolved. The germline V gene encodes CDR1 SGHDT and CDR2 YYEEEE. V was pared by 2 bases and J by 2 bases, with 11 bases between. The CDR3 sequence is 14 residues long. The chain's CDR3 is CASSLRVIPYEQYF. The CDR3 bases are TGTGCCAGCAGCTTAAGAGTGATTCCCTACGAGCAGTACTTC.

The CDR3 DNA follows: TGCGCCAGCAGAAGACTCGGGACAAACACCGGGGAGCTGTTTTTT. Encoded protein: CASRRLGTNTGELFF. J is TRBJ2-2 and V is TRBV5-1, with D possibly TRBD1 on 6 matching bases. Germline V gene data show CDR1 as SGHRS and CDR2 as YFSETQ. The CDR3 is 15 amino acids. The V and J ends lost 5 bases and 2 bases respectively, with 13 bases between them.

J is TRBJ1-5 and V is TRBV20-1; TRBD1 agrees at 8 bases. With V trimmed by 6 bases and J by 5 bases, 9 bases remained unmatched. CDR3 length equals 14 residues. Germline V gene data show CDR1 as DFQATT and CDR2 as SNEGSKA (reference sequence). The chain's CDR3 is CSATNRGGDQPQHF. CDR3 coding DNA: TGCAGTGCCACCAACAGGGGGGGTGATCAGCCCCAGCATTTT.

The table lists this clonotype with a count of one. The V and J genes are TRBV6-5 and TRBJ2-5; D is possibly TRBD2 (7 bases). The germline V gene has CDR1 MNHEY and CDR2 SVGAGI. Trimming removed 1 base from V and 3 bases from J, with 18 bases in between. The CDR3 loop spans 17 amino acids. In DNA, the CDR3 is TGTGCCAGCAGTTACTTCCGAGGGGGGGGGGCAAAAGAGACCCAGTACTTC. Its translation: CASSYFRGGGAKETQYF.

The table lists this clonotype with a few counts. This chain links TRBV27 with TRBJ1-2; no reliable D call. Looked up from germline, CDR1 is MNHEY and CDR2 is SMNVEV (reference sequence). This CDR3 contains 16 residues. V lost 4 bases to trimming and J lost 4 bases, with 19 bases between them. The CDR3 sequence is CASSSLRTRSTYGYTF. In DNA, the CDR3 is TGTGCCAGCAGTTCCCTCCGGACGAGGTCAACCTATGGCTACACCTTC.

This clonotype is labeled as medium-sized. In DNA form, the CDR3 reads TGTGCCAGCAGTTTTGGGACTATACTCACAAGCAATCAGCCCCAGCATTTT. The encoded protein is CASSFGTILTSNQPQHF. V is TRBV12-3 or TRBV12-4 and J is TRBJ1-5, with D possibly being TRBD1 (5 bases). The CDR3 covers 17 residues. V was shortened by 3 bases and J by 1 base, with 16 bases between the two germline ends.

This clonotype was found a few times. This chain connects TRBV25-1 to TRBJ2-3; TRBD1 matches 9 bases. The CDR3 is 14 amino acids. Germline values: CDR1 MGHDK, CDR2 SYGVNS. V shed 4 bases and J 4 bases; nucleotides not matched to a gene: 3. The CDR3, as DNA: TGTGCCAGCAGTGGCCGGACAGGGGCAGATACGCAGTATTTT. Protein: CASSGRTGADTQYF.

The chain links TRBV29-1 to TRBJ1-2, with unresolved D. The germline V gene encodes CDR1 SQVTM and CDR2 ANQGSEA. The CDR3 spans 12 residues. Trimming removed 4 bases from V and 5 bases from J, with 11 bases in between. The CDR3 bases are TGCAGCGTTGTACGGTCGGGGTATGGCTACACCTTC. This gives the protein CSVVRSGYGYTF.

This chain links TRBV18 with TRBJ2-3; possibly TRBD2 for D (7 bases). CDR1 KGHSH and CDR2 LQKENI come from the germline V gene. The length of the CDR3 is 15 residues. Trimming left V 2 bases short and J 2 bases short, with 11 bases between. The CDR3 DNA sequence: TGTGCCAGCTCACCAGCCGCGGGGGCCACAGATACGCAGTATTTT. The encoded protein is CASSPAAGATDTQYF.

The chain recombines TRBV24-1 with TRBJ2-1; D is possibly TRBD1 (5 bases). Germline V gives CDR1 KGHDR, CDR2 SFDVKD. Trimming shortened V by 1 base and J by 6 bases, and 9 bases separated the two germline ends. This CDR3 has 14 amino acids. CDR3 DNA: TGTGCCACCAGTGATTTCAGGGATAGCAATGAGCAGTTCTTC. Protein sequence: CATSDFRDSNEQFF.

This clonotype was picked up a small number of times. The chain is built from TRBV7-6 and TRBJ2-5, with D tentatively TRBD1 (6 bases). Trimming took 1 base from V and 2 from J, leaving 17 bases between them. The CDR3 contains 17 residues. CDR1 and CDR2 from the germline V gene are SGHVS and FNYEAQ. CDR3 amino acids: CASSLGGPEPAQETQYF. The CDR3 nucleotides are TGTGCCAGCAGCTTAGGGGGGCCAGAACCGGCACAAGAGACCCAGTACTTC.